This is a list of T cell receptor beta chains from one sample in a study of blood T cells in healthy people across ages. Each CDR3 protein gets one entry after TCRdb re-called the 5' RACE reads with MiXCR. Among about 720,000 distinct CDR3 sequences, around a fifth were seen once, and the ten largest hold under 25%. Sample: blood. These receptors all stem from a man between 70 and 80 years old in good health. Both conserved end residues are part of each CDR3. For some rows the clone size is stated as once, few or many, or as a class when expanded; others skip it.

abundance | j_gene | v_gene | CDR3aa
few | TRBJ1-6 | TRBV28 | CASSLFRNSPLHF
once | TRBJ2-3 | TRBV24-1 | CATTNGGSMDTQYF
NA | TRBJ2-2 | TRBV29-1 | CSVDRQNTGELFF
NA | TRBJ2-1 | TRBV10-3 | CAISERGRENEQFF
NA | TRBJ1-2 | TRBV12-3/TRBV12-4 | CASSSTGQGVAYGYTF
NA | TRBJ1-2 | TRBV28 | CASSLGAGRLLYGYTF
NA | TRBJ2-6 | TRBV7-2 | CASSLLGGAGGANVLTF
NA | TRBJ1-1 | TRBV29-1 | CSGTEGTEAFF
few | TRBJ1-5 | TRBV7-8 | CASSLQRSNQPQHF
NA | TRBJ2-7 | TRBV15 | CATSAETDSSYEQYF
few | TRBJ1-1 | TRBV30 | CAWSPGQTNTEAFF
many | TRBJ2-5 | TRBV5-5 | CASSSQPQETQYF
NA | TRBJ2-2 | TRBV12-3/TRBV12-4 | CTSSPVGTSVNRPGELFF
NA | TRBJ2-1 | TRBV6-1 | CASSSGRGYNEQFF